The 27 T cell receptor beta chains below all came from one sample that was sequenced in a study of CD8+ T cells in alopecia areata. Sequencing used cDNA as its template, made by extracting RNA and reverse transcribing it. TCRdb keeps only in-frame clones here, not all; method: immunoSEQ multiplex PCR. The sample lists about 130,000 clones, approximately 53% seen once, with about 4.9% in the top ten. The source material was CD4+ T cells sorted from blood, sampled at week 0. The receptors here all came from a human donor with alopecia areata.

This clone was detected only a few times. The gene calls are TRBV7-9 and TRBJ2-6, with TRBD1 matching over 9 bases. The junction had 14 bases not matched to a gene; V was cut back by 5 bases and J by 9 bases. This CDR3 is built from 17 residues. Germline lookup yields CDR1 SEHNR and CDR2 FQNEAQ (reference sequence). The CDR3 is CASSAKSGTGYYNVLTF. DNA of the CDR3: TGTGCCAGCAGCGCAAAGTCGGGGACAGGGTACTACAACGTCCTGACTTTC.

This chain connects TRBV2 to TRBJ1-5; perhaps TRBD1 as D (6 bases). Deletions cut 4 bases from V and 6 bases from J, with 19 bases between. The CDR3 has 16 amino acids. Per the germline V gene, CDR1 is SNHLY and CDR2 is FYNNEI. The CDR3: CASSVGRHRDFQPQHF. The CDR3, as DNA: TGTGCCAGCAGTGTGGGTCGGCACAGGGACTTTCAGCCCCAGCATTTT.

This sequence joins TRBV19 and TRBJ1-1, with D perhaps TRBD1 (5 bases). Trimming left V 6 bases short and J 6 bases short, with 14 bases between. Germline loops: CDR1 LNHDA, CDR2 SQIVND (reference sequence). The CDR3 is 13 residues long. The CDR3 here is CASRRGGWAEAFF. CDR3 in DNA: TGTGCCAGTAGGAGGGGAGGATGGGCTGAAGCTTTCTTT.

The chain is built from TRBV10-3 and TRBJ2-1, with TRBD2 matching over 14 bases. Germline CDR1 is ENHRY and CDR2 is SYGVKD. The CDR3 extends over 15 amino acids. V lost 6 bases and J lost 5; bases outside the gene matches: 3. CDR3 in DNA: TGTGCCATCAGGGGGACTAGCGGGAGCAACAATGAGCAGTTCTTC. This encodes CAIRGTSGSNNEQFF.

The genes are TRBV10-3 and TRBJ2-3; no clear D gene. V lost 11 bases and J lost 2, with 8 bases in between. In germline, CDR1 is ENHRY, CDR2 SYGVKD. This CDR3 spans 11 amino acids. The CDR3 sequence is CAVGPTDTQYF. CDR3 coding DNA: TGTGCCGTCGGCCCCACAGATACGCAGTATTTT.

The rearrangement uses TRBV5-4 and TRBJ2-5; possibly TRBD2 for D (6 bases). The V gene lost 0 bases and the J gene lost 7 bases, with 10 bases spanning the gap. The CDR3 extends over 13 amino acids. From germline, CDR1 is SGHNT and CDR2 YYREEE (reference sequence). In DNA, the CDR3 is TGTGCCAGCAGCTTGGGGGGGGACGCGACCCAGTACTTC. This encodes CASSLGGDATQYF. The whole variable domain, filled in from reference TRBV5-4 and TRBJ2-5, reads ETGVTQSPTHLIKTRGQQVTLRCSSQSGHNTVSWYQQALGQGPQFIFQYYREEENGRGNFPPRFSGLQFPNYSSELNVNALELDDSALYLCASSLGGDATQYFGPGTRLLVL.

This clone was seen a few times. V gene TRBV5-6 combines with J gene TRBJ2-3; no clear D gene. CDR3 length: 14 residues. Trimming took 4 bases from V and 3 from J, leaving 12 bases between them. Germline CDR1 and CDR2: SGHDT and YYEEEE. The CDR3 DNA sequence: TGTGCCAGCAGCCCCTCAAGCGCTACAGATACGCAGTATTTT. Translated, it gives CASSPSSATDTQYF.

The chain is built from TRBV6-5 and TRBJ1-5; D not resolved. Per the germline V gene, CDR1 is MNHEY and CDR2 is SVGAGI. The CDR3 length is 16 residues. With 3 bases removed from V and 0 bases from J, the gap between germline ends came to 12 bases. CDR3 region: CASSYSRRSSNQPQHF. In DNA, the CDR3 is TGTGCCAGCAGTTATAGTAGACGGTCTAGCAATCAGCCCCAGCATTTT.

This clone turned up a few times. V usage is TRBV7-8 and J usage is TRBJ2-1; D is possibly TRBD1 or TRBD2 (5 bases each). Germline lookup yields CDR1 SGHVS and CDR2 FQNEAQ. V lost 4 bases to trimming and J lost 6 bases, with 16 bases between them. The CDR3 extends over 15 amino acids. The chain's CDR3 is CASSSRSPGSNEQFF. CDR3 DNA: TGTGCCAGCAGCTCCCGCAGCCCAGGGAGCAATGAGCAGTTCTTC.

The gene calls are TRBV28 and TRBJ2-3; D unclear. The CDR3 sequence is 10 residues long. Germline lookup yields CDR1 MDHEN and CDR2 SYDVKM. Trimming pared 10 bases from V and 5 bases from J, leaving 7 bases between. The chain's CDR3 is CATAVDTQYF. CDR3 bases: TGTGCCACCGCCGTAGATACGCAGTATTTT.

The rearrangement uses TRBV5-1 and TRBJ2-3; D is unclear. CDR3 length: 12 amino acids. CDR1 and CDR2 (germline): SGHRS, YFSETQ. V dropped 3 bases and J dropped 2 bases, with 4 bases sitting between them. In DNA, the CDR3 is TGCGCCAGCAGCTCCCCCACAGATACGCAGTATTTT. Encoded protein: CASSSPTDTQYF.

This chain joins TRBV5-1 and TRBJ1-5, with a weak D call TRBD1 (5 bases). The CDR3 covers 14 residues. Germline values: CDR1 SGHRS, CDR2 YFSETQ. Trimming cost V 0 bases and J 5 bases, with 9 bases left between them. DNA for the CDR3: TGCGCCAGCAGCTTGGACAGGACCGATCAGCCCCAGCATTTT. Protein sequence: CASSLDRTDQPQHF.

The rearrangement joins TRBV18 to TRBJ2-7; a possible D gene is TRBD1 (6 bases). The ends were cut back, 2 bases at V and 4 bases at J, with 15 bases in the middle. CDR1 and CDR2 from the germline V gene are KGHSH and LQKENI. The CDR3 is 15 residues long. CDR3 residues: CASSPSGTPSYEQYF. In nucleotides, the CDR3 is TGTGCCAGCTCACCATCCGGGACACCGTCTTACGAGCAGTACTTC.

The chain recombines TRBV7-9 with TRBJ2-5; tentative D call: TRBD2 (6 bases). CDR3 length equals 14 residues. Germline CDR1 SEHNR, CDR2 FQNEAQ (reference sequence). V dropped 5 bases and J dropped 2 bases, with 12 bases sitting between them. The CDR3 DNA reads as TGTGCCAGCAGCCGGACTATTGGGCAAGAGACCCAGTACTTC. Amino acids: CASSRTIGQETQYF. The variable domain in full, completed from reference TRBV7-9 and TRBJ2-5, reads DTGVSQNPRHKITKRGQNVTFRCDPISEHNRLYWYRQTLGQGPEFLTYFQNEAQLEKSRLLSDRFSAERPKGSFSTLEIQRTEQGDSAMYLCASSRTIGQETQYFGPGTRLLVL.

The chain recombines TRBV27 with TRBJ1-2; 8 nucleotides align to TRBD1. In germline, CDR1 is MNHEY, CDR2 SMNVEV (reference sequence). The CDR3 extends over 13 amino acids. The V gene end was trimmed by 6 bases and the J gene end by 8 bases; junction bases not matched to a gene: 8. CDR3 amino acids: CASRTTGAGGYTF. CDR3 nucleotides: TGTGCCAGCAGAACGACAGGGGCCGGCGGCTACACCTTC.

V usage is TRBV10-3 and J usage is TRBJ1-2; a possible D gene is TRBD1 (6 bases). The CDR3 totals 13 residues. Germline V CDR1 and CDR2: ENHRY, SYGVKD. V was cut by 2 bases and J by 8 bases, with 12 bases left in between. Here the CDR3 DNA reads TGTGCCATCAGTGAGCACAGGGAGGGAGGCTACACCTTC. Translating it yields CAISEHREGGYTF.

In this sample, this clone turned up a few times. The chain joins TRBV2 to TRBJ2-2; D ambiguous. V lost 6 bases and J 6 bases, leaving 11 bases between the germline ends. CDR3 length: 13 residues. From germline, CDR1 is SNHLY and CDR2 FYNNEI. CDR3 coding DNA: TGTGCCAGCAGGCTTTTACAAGCCGGGGAGCTGTTTTTT. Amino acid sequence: CASRLLQAGELFF. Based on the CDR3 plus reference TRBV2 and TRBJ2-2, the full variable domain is EPEVTQTPSHQVTQMGQEVILRCVPISNHLYFYWYRQILGQKVEFLVSFYNNEISEKSEIFDDQFSVERPDGSNFTLKIRSTKLEDSAMYFCASRLLQAGELFFGEGSRLTVL.

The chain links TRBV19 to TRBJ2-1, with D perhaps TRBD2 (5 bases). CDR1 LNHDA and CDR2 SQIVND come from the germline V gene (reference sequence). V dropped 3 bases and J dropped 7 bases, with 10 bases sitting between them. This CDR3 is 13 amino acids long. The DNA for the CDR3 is TGTGCCAGTAGTATGGACTCTTGGAATGAGCAGTTCTTC. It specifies CASSMDSWNEQFF.

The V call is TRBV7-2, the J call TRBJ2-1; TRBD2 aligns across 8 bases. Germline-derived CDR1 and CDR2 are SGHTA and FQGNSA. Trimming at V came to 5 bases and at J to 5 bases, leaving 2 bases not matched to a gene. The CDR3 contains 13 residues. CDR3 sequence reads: CASSPGGDNEQFF. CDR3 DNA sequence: TGTGCCAGCAGCCCCGGGGGGGACAATGAGCAGTTCTTC.

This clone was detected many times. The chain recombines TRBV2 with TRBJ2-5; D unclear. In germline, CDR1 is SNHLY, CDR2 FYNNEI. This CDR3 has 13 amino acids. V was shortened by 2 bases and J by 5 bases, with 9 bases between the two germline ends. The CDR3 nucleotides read TGTGCCAGCAGTGAATTTAAGCTGGAGACCCAGTACTTC. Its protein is CASSEFKLETQYF.

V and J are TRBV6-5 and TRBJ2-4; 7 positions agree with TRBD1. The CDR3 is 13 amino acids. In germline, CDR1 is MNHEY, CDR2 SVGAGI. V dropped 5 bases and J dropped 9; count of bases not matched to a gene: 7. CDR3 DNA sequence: TGTGCCAGCAGTCAGACAGGGTTGGGCATTCAGTACTTC. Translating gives CASSQTGLGIQYF.

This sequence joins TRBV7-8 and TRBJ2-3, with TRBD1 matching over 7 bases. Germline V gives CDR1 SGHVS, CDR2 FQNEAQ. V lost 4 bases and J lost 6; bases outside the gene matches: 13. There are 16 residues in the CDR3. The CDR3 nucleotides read TGTGCCAGCAGCTCGCGGACAGGTTTACTTGCGGATACGCAGTATTTT. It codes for CASSSRTGLLADTQYF.

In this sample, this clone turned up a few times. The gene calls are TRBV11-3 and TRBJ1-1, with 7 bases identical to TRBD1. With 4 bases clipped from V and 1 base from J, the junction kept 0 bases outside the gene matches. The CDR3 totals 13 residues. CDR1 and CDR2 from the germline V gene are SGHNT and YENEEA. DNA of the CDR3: TGTGCCAGCAGCTGGACAGGGAACACTGAAGCTTTCTTT. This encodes CASSWTGNTEAFF.

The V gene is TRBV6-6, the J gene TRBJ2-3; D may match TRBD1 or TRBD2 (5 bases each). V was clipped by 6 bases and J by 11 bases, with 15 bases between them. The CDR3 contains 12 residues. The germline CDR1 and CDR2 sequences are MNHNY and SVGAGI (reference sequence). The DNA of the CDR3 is TGTGCCAGCAGCTACGGGGCTTACAAGCAGTATTTT. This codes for CASSYGAYKQYF.

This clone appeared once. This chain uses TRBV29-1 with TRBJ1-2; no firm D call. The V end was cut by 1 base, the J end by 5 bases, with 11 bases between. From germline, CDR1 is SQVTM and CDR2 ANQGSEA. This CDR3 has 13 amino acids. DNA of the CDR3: TGCAGCGTTGAAGGAGAACGGATTTATGGCTACACCTTC. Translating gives CSVEGERIYGYTF.

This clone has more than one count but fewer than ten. The CDR3 nucleotides read TGCGCCAGCAGCTCCAAGCCAGGGATTACCAATTCACCCCTCCACTTT. Translating gives CASSSKPGITNSPLHF. This chain joins TRBV5-1 and TRBJ1-6; possible D gene TRBD1, 5 bases. Germline CDR1 reads SGHRS; CDR2 reads YFSETQ. The CDR3 runs 16 residues. Trimming stripped 3 bases from V and 7 bases from J, with 17 bases between.

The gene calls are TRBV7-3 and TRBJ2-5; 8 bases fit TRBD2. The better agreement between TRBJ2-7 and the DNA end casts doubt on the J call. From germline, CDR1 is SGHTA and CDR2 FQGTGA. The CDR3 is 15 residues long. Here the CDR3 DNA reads TGTGCCAGCAGCTTATTGGCGGGGGGCTCCTACGAGCAGTACTTC. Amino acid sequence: CASSLLAGGSYEQYF.